This T cell receptor (beta chain) derives from a study of blood T cell repertoires in COVID-19. Background on the study: Samples taken during acute and convalescent COVID-19 were collected in the United States, Italy and Spain. From T cells, B-cell-depleted T cells, or PBMCs came the material, which was cDNA or gDNA.

The ends lost 3 bases at V and 2 bases at J; junction bases unmatched: 6. Germline CDR1 reads DFQATT; CDR2 reads SNEGSKA (reference sequence). The CDR3 spans 16 residues. Seattle cases were enrolled at active infection and followed longitudinally. Libraries were prepared by immunoSEQ multiplex PCR; TCRdb keeps only in-frame clonotypes and omits some of them. The sample shows approximately 320,000 clones, nearly 90% of them seen only once. The chain has TRBV20-1 and TRBJ2-1; TRBD2 agrees at 11 bases. The material sequenced was peripheral blood. The clonotype originates from a woman under 40 with COVID-19, enrolled during active disease. The CDR3 spells CSASGSGGGPYNEQFF. DNA of the CDR3: TGCAGTGCTAGTGGTAGCGGGGGGGGCCCCTACAATGAGCAGTTCTTC.